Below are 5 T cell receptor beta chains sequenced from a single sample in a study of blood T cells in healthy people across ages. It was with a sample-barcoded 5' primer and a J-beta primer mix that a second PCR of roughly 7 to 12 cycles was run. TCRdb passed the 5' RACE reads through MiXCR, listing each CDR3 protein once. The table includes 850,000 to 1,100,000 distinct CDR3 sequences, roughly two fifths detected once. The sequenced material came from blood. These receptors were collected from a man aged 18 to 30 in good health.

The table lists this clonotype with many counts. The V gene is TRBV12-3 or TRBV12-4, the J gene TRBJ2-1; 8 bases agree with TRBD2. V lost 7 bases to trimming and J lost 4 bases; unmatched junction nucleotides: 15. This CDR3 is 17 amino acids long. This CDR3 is CASTMRSWASGYNEQFF. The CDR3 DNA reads TGTGCCAGCACTATGAGGTCCTGGGCTAGCGGGTACAATGAGCAGTTCTTC.

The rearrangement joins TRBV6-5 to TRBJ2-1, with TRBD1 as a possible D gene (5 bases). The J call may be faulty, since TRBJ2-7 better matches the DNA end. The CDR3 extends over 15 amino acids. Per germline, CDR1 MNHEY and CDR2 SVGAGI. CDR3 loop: CASSYSDSSYNEQYF. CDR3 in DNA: TGTGCCAGCAGTTACTCTGACAGCTCCTACAATGAGCAGTACTTC.

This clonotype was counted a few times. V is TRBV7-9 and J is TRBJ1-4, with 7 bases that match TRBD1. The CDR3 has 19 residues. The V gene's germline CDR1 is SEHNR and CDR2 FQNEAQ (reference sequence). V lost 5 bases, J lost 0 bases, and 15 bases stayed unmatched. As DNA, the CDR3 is TGTGCCAGCAGCACAAAGTGGGGGGGACAGTCGACAACTAATGAAAAACTGTTTTTT. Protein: CASSTKWGGQSTTNEKLFF.

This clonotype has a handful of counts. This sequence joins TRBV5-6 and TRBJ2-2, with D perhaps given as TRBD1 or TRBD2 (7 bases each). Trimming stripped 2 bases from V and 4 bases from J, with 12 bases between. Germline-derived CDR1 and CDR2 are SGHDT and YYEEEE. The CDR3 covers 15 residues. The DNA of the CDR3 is TGTGCCAGCAGCTTCAGGGGGGGCCGCACCGGGGAGCTGTTTTTT. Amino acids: CASSFRGGRTGELFF. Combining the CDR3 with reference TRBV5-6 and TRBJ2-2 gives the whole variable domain DAGVTQSPTHLIKTRGQQVTLRCSPKSGHDTVSWYQQALGQGPQFIFQYYEEEERQRGNFPDRFSGHQFPNYSSELNVNALLLGDSALYLCASSFRGGRTGELFFGEGSRLTVL.

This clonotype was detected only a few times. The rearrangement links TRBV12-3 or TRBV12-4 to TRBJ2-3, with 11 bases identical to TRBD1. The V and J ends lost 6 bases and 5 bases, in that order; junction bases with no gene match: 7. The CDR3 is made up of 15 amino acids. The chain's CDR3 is CASSNGQGARDTQYF. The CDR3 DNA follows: TGTGCCAGCAGCAACGGACAGGGGGCGCGAGATACGCAGTATTTT.